This entry lists 21 T cell receptor beta chains sequenced from one sample in a study of blood T cell repertoires in COVID-19. Some clones are missing from TCRdb's copy, which holds only in-frame ones; the method was immunoSEQ multiplex PCR. The table includes about 170,000 clones, around four fifths detected once. The sample consisted of peripheral blood. Receptor source: a woman aged 80 or older with COVID-19, enrolled during active disease.

V and J are TRBV5-1 and TRBJ1-1; D remains ambiguous. The germline CDR1 and CDR2 sequences are SGHRS and YFSETQ. The V end lost 0 bases, the J end lost 7 bases, and 10 bases lay between the germline ends. The CDR3 is made up of 13 amino acids. CDR3 protein: CASSLGGESEAFF. CDR3 nucleotides: TGCGCCAGCAGCTTGGGGGGAGAGAGTGAAGCTTTCTTT.

The V and J genes are TRBV5-1 and TRBJ1-6; D is possibly TRBD1 (6 bases). Germline CDR1 and CDR2: SGHRS and YFSETQ. V was cut by 0 bases and J by 4 bases, with 14 bases left in between. The CDR3 consists of 17 residues. DNA for the CDR3: TGCGCCAGCAGCTTGGCGGGGACAATCGGGTATAATTCACCCCTCCACTTT. Amino acids: CASSLAGTIGYNSPLHF.

The chain has TRBV9 and TRBJ2-3; no clear D gene. The germline gives CDR1 SGDLS, CDR2 YYNGEE. CDR3 length: 13 residues. The V end was cut by 0 bases, the J end by 5 bases, with 7 bases between. The CDR3 sequence is CASSVAPLDTQYF. The CDR3 coding sequence is TGTGCCAGCAGCGTAGCTCCCCTAGATACGCAGTATTTT.

V and J are TRBV2 and TRBJ2-3, with 8 nucleotides matching TRBD2. The CDR3 is 15 amino acids. CDR1 is SNHLY and CDR2 is FYNNEI in the germline V gene. V lost 4 bases to trimming and J lost 1 base; unmatched junction nucleotides: 4. The CDR3 coding sequence is TGTGCCAGCAGTGTGCCAGCGGGGGGCACAGATACGCAGTATTTT. Translation gives CASSVPAGGTDTQYF.

The chain has TRBV28 and TRBJ1-2; D not certain. V lost 5 bases and J 4 bases, leaving 14 bases between the germline ends. The V gene's germline CDR1 is MDHEN and CDR2 SYDVKM. The CDR3 totals 14 residues. CDR3: CASSIGLTGYGYTF. CDR3 sequence (DNA): TGTGCCAGCAGTATAGGCCTTACGGGCTATGGCTACACCTTC.

The V call is TRBV7-9, the J call TRBJ1-5, with D possibly matching TRBD1 (5 bases). Germline assignment: CDR1 SEHNR and CDR2 FQNEAQ (reference sequence). The CDR3 length is 17 residues. The germline V and J ends were trimmed by 5 bases and 1 base, with 18 bases remaining between them. The CDR3 sequence is CASSPGGARASNQPQHF. The CDR3 coding sequence is TGTGCCAGCAGCCCTGGCGGGGCGAGAGCGAGCAATCAGCCCCAGCATTTT.

The rearrangement joins TRBV9 to TRBJ2-1, with TRBD1 identical over 8 bases. Germline loops: CDR1 SGDLS, CDR2 YYNGEE. V lost 3 bases and J lost 7; bases outside the gene matches: 9. The length of the CDR3 is 15 residues. Here the CDR3 reads CASSDLGTGKNEQFF. CDR3 sequence (DNA): TGTGCCAGCAGCGACCTAGGGACAGGCAAGAATGAGCAGTTCTTC.

V is TRBV7-3 and J is TRBJ2-2; D not certain. Trimming took 3 bases from V and 4 from J, leaving 6 bases between them. Germline CDR1 SGHTA, CDR2 FQGTGA. The CDR3 loop spans 13 amino acids. CDR3 amino acids: CASSFPLTGELFF. DNA for the CDR3: TGTGCCAGCAGCTTCCCCCTCACCGGGGAGCTGTTTTTT.

For the CDR3, the DNA is TGCGGGTCCCGGGGACAAAATCAAGAGACCCAGTACTTC. This encodes CGSRGQNQETQYF. The rearrangement links TRBV29-1 to TRBJ2-5; D may be TRBD1 (6 bases). The CDR3 has 13 residues. Germline V gives CDR1 SQVTM, CDR2 ANQGSEA. Looking up the rest from reference TRBV29-1 and TRBJ2-5 gives the full variable domain: SAVISQKPSRDICQRGTSLTIQCQVDSQVTMMFWYRQQPGQSLTLIATANQGSEATYESGFVIDKFPISRPNLTFSTLTVSNMSPEDSSIYLCGSRGQNQETQYFGPGTRLLVL.

The chain has TRBV9 and TRBJ1-2; 9 positions agree with TRBD1. The V gene end was trimmed by 4 bases and the J gene end by 6 bases; junction bases not matched to a gene: 13. The CDR3 loop spans 16 amino acids. Germline assignment: CDR1 SGDLS and CDR2 YYNGEE. CDR3 in DNA: TGTGCCAGCAGCTTAGAAGGACAGGGGTCCCGTAATGGCTACACCTTC. Encoded protein: CASSLEGQGSRNGYTF.

The chain links TRBV3-1 (or the pseudogene TRBV3-2) to TRBJ1-2; 9 bases map to TRBD1. J was trimmed by 7 bases and V by 0 bases; bases with no gene match: 6. Germline values: CDR1 LGHDT, CDR2 YNNKEL (reference sequence). The CDR3 contains 15 residues. The CDR3 DNA sequence: TGTGCCAGCAGCCAAGATCGTGTGACAGGGGGTGGCTACACCTTC. Its translation is CASSQDRVTGGGYTF.

This clone showed up just a few times. This CDR3 is CASSERRVNYGYTF. In nucleotides, the CDR3 is TGTGCCAGCAGTGAACGGAGGGTTAATTATGGCTACACCTTC. The chain couples TRBV6-1 to TRBJ1-2; D gene ambiguous. CDR3 length equals 14 residues. Germline V CDR1 and CDR2: MNHNS, SASEGT. V lost 2 bases, J lost 5 bases, and 12 bases lay in between.

V usage is TRBV11-2 and J usage is TRBJ2-2; D ambiguous. The V end lost 1 base, the J end lost 6 bases, and 9 bases lay between the germline ends. CDR1 and CDR2 (germline): SGHAT, FQNNGV. The CDR3 runs to 14 residues. CDR3 residues: CASSLGLVPGELFF. CDR3 in DNA: TGTGCCAGCAGCTTAGGATTAGTACCCGGGGAGCTGTTTTTT.

The rearrangement uses TRBV6-5 and TRBJ1-1; D is unresolved. Looked up from germline, CDR1 is MNHEY and CDR2 is SVGAGI. Between the trimmed V and J ends, which lost 2 bases and 2 bases, there was a span of 9 bases. This CDR3 contains 14 residues. This CDR3 is CASSYAPRNTEAFF. In DNA, the CDR3 is TGTGCCAGCAGTTACGCTCCTAGAAACACTGAAGCTTTCTTT.

This clone came up once. The V call is TRBV18, the J call TRBJ2-2; possibly TRBD2 for D (6 bases). Germline-derived CDR1 and CDR2 are KGHSH and LQKENI. The CDR3 contains 16 residues. Trimming cost V 3 bases and J 1 base, with 12 bases left between them. The DNA of the CDR3 is TGTGCCAGCTCACCGAAAACTAGCCGGAACACCGGGGAGCTGTTTTTT. Its protein is CASSPKTSRNTGELFF.

This clone was counted only a few times. This chain connects TRBV2 to TRBJ1-2, with D perhaps matching TRBD1 (6 bases). The V end lost 5 bases, the J end lost 4 bases, and 8 bases lay between the germline ends. The germline CDR1 and CDR2 sequences are SNHLY and FYNNEI. This CDR3 region has 12 residues. The CDR3 bases are TGTGCCAGCAGTTCGGACAGCTATGGCTACACCTTC. Amino acid sequence: CASSSDSYGYTF. The variable domain in full, with the rest retrieved from reference TRBV2 and TRBJ1-2, is EPEVTQTPSHQVTQMGQEVILRCVPISNHLYFYWYRQILGQKVEFLVSFYNNEISEKSEIFDDQFSVERPDGSNFTLKIRSTKLEDSAMYFCASSSDSYGYTFGSGTRLTVV.

This chain links TRBV6-5 with TRBJ1-2; D is ambiguous. CDR1 MNHEY and CDR2 SVGAGI come from the germline V gene. The V and J ends lost 8 bases and 2 bases respectively, with 12 bases between them. This CDR3 has 13 residues. The CDR3 DNA reads as TGTGCCAGCTCAAACTCGGGGAACTATGGCTACACCTTC. Encoded protein: CASSNSGNYGYTF.

The chain recombines TRBV7-9 with TRBJ1-1, with a possible D match to TRBD1 (6 bases). This CDR3 contains 13 residues. Trimming stripped 5 bases from V and 1 base from J, with 8 bases between. Germline loops: CDR1 SEHNR, CDR2 FQNEAQ (reference sequence). The CDR3 reads CASSGQQNTEAFF. The CDR3 coding sequence is TGTGCCAGCAGCGGACAGCAGAACACTGAAGCTTTCTTT.

The V call is TRBV3-1 (or the pseudogene TRBV3-2), the J call TRBJ2-7, with 14 positions matching TRBD2. CDR1 and CDR2 from the germline V gene are LGHDT and YNNKEL (reference sequence). V trimming: 3 bases; J trimming: 0 bases; junction bases outside the gene matches: 4. This CDR3 spans 17 amino acids. CDR3 amino acids: CASSQGTSGSFSYEQYF. CDR3 bases: TGTGCCAGCAGCCAGGGGACTAGCGGGAGTTTCTCCTACGAGCAGTACTTC.

The genes are TRBV7-2 and TRBJ2-1, with a possible D match to TRBD1 (5 bases). CDR3 length equals 13 residues. Trimming took off 4 bases at V and 5 bases at J, with 9 bases between the two ends. Germline CDR1 and CDR2: SGHTA and FQGNSA. As DNA, the CDR3 is TGTGCCAGCAGCTCCAGCAGGGACAATGAGCAGTTCTTC. The encoded protein is CASSSSRDNEQFF.

The chain has TRBV2 and TRBJ2-7; 10 bases line up with TRBD1. The CDR3 length is 15 residues. The germline CDR1 and CDR2 sequences are SNHLY and FYNNEI. J lost 1 base, V lost 8 bases, and 8 bases had no gene match. The CDR3 loop reads CASSLGDRGSYEQYF. As DNA, the CDR3 is TGTGCCAGCTCCTTGGGGGACAGGGGTTCCTACGAGCAGTACTTC.